This TCR beta chain came from a study of blood T cells in healthy people across ages. Germline assignment: CDR1 SGHTA and CDR2 FQGNSA. Between the trimmed V and J ends, which lost 2 bases and 1 base, there was a span of 14 bases. The CDR3 is 16 residues long. A J-beta primer mix and a sample-barcoded 5' primer were used in a second PCR of about 7 to 12 cycles. TCRdb reprocessed the 5' RACE reads with MiXCR, giving one entry per CDR3 protein. There are fewer than 1,000,000 distinct CDR3 sequences in the sample; around 45% occur only once, and about a fifth lies in the top ten. The sequence was obtained from a man aged 55 to 70 in good health. The sequencing input was blood. V usage is TRBV7-2 and J usage is TRBJ1-1; D possibly corresponds to TRBD1 (5 bases). The CDR3 region is CASSLRPTGGNTEAFF. DNA for the CDR3: TGTGCCAGCAGCTTAAGACCCACTGGGGGGAACACTGAAGCTTTCTTT.